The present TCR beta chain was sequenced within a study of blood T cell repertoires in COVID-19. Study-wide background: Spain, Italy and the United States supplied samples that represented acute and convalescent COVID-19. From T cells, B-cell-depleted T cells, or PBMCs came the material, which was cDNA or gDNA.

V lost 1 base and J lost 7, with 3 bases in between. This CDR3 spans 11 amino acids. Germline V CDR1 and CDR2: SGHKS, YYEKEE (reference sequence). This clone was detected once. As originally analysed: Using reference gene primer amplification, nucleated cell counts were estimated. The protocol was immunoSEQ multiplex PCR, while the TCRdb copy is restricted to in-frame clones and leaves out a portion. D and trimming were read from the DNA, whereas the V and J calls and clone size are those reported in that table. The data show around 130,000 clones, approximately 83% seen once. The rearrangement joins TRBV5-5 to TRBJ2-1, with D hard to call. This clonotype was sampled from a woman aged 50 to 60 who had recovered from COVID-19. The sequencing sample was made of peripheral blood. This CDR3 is CASSLLNEQFF. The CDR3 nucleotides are TGTGCCAGCAGCTTGCTAAATGAGCAGTTCTTC. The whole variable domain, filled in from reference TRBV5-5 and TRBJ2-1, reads DAGVTQSPTHLIKTRGQQVTLRCSPISGHKSVSWYQQVLGQGPQFIFQYYEKEERGRGNFPDRFSARQFPNYSSELNVNALLLGDSALYLCASSLLNEQFFGPGTRLTVL.